This T cell receptor (beta chain) was found in a study of post-analysis software for immune sequencing data. Background on the study: As for disease course, relapsing-remitting, secondary progressive and progressive-relapsing multiple sclerosis were all included. Broader study findings: Controls had lower frequencies than patients of roughly five TRBV segments, which included TRBV5-6, TRBV5-1 and TRBV20-1.

As concerns this clonotype: Its antigen is unknown.

The CDR3 is 13 residues long. The germline gives CDR1 DFQATT, CDR2 SNEGSKA (reference sequence). The authors incorporated unique molecular identifiers into the TCR beta cDNA libraries. With roughly 0.85 to 11 million T cells as the source, roughly 500,000 cDNA molecules resulted. TCRdb used MiXCR to reprocess the PCR reads, holding one entry per CDR3 protein. The sample holds some 370,000 distinct CDR3 sequences, roughly 35% seen once. The TCR originated in a girl aged 10-17 years with multiple sclerosis. What was sequenced was blood. The chain has TRBV20-1 and TRBJ2-5; TRBD2 might be the D (6 bases). The J call could be wrong; TRBJ2-7 is a better fit for the DNA end. The chain's CDR3 is CSARDRDFYEQYF. In DNA, the CDR3 is TGCAGTGCTAGAGATCGGGACTTTTACGAGCAGTACTTC.